Below are 15 T cell receptor beta chains sequenced from a single sample in a study of T cell responses to AZD1222 COVID-19 vaccine. Here immunoSEQ multiplex PCR was the method, and the copy in TCRdb shows in-frame clones only, minus some. The data show some 110,000 clones, 86% seen once. Sequencing was performed on peripheral blood, taken 28 days after the second AZD1222 dose. Receptor source: an adult who received the AZD1222 COVID-19 vaccine.

The chain joins TRBV4-1 to TRBJ2-5; 11 bases align to TRBD2. J was trimmed by 3 bases and V by 6 bases; bases with no gene match: 12. The CDR3 has 17 residues. Germline V gene data show CDR1 as MGHRA and CDR2 as YSYEKL. The CDR3 protein is CASSSDGRLAGKETQYF. The CDR3 bases are TGCGCCAGCAGTTCAGACGGGCGACTAGCGGGAAAAGAGACCCAGTACTTC.

The chain employs TRBV7-2 and TRBJ1-2; no clear D gene. The CDR3 is made up of 11 amino acids. V lost 5 bases to trimming and J lost 5 bases, with 6 bases between them. Germline loops: CDR1 SGHTA, CDR2 FQGNSA. The CDR3 bases are TGTGCCAGCAGCCTTCAATATGGCTACACCTTC. It encodes CASSLQYGYTF.

The rearrangement links TRBV27 to TRBJ1-1, with D possibly TRBD1 on 6 matching bases. The V end was cut by 0 bases, the J end by 0 bases, with 8 bases between. CDR1 is MNHEY, CDR2 SMNVEV, per germline (reference sequence). This CDR3 is 15 amino acids long. The CDR3 DNA is TGTGCCAGCAGTTTATCCGCAGGGGTGAACACTGAAGCTTTCTTT. This codes for CASSLSAGVNTEAFF.

The chain links TRBV5-1 to TRBJ1-1; D gene unclear. V lost 2 bases and J 0 bases, leaving 14 bases between the germline ends. Germline CDR1 and CDR2: SGHRS and YFSETQ. CDR3 length: 16 residues. This chain's CDR3 is CASSLYANLMNTEAFF. The CDR3 DNA reads TGCGCCAGCAGCTTATATGCAAACCTCATGAACACTGAAGCTTTCTTT.

This chain connects TRBV5-1 to TRBJ1-6; D might be TRBD1 (5 bases). The V end lost 0 bases, the J end lost 6 bases, and 13 bases lay between the germline ends. The CDR3 totals 16 residues. CDR1 and CDR2 from the germline V gene are SGHRS and YFSETQ. The CDR3, as DNA: TGCGCCAGCAGCTTGGCCCCGGGACGGGCTAATTCACCCCTCCACTTT. This encodes CASSLAPGRANSPLHF.

The genes are TRBV10-1 and TRBJ1-3; possibly TRBD1 for D (5 bases). This CDR3 contains 15 residues. Germline assignment: CDR1 WNHNN and CDR2 SYGVQD (reference sequence). Trimming removed 6 bases from V and 3 bases from J, with 15 bases in between. CDR3 residues: CASRMGGVNGNTIYF. For the CDR3, the DNA is TGCGCCAGCAGGATGGGGGGGGTGAATGGAAACACCATATATTTT.

The rearrangement joins TRBV6-1 to TRBJ2-5; no clear D. Germline lookup yields CDR1 MNHNS and CDR2 SASEGT. V lost 2 bases, J lost 1 base, and 14 bases lay in between. The CDR3 is 16 residues long. The CDR3 DNA follows: TGTGCCAGCAGTGAATTGCAGTATACACCCCAAGAGACCCAGTACTTC. Translation gives CASSELQYTPQETQYF.

This chain uses TRBV18 with TRBJ1-1; D remains unclear. V was cut by 3 bases and J by 7 bases, with 12 bases left in between. Germline V gene lookup returns CDR1 KGHSH and CDR2 LQKENI. The CDR3 is made up of 13 amino acids. The CDR3, as DNA: TGTGCCAGCTCACCGGCGACGGCGGGTGAAGCTTTCTTT. This encodes CASSPATAGEAFF.

The chain uses TRBV5-4 and TRBJ2-5, with D possibly being TRBD2 (6 bases). In germline, CDR1 is SGHNT, CDR2 YYREEE (reference sequence). Trimming took 0 bases from V and 2 from J, leaving 8 bases between them. The CDR3 length is 14 residues. The CDR3 loop reads CASSLDAGQETQYF. CDR3 in DNA: TGTGCCAGCAGCTTGGATGCGGGGCAAGAGACCCAGTACTTC.

The V gene is TRBV6-5, the J gene TRBJ2-7, with D perhaps assigned TRBD1 or TRBD2 (5 bases each). In germline, CDR1 is MNHEY, CDR2 SVGAGI. The CDR3 runs 15 residues. Trimming took 2 bases from V and 2 from J, leaving 13 bases between them. Written as DNA, the CDR3 is TGTGCCAGCAGTTACGGGGCAGGGAGAACCTACGAGCAGTACTTC. Residues: CASSYGAGRTYEQYF.

This sequence joins TRBV21-1 and TRBJ2-3; TRBD2 is the table's D call, not checked against the DNA. TRBV21-1 is reported as a pseudogene. The CDR3 has 16 residues. CDR3 protein: CASSKGREDFTDTQYF. The CDR3 DNA is TGTGCCAGCAGCAAAGGACGGGAGGATTTTACAGATACGCAGTATTTT.

The chain carries TRBV10-3 and TRBJ2-5; TRBD1 is a possible D gene (9 bases). Trimming stripped 6 bases from V and 2 bases from J, with 16 bases between. The germline gives CDR1 ENHRY, CDR2 SYGVKD. The CDR3 length is 15 residues. In nucleotides, the CDR3 is TGTGCCATCAGCGGGGGGGACAGGGAGCAAGAGACCCAGTACTTC. Translation: CAISGGDREQETQYF.

The chain joins TRBV5-1 to TRBJ1-4; possibly TRBD1 for D (5 bases). This CDR3 comprises 15 residues. Trimming pared 2 bases from V and 4 bases from J, leaving 12 bases between. Germline-derived CDR1 and CDR2 are SGHRS and YFSETQ. CDR3 in amino acids: CASSFEPRGNEKLFF. The DNA of the CDR3 is TGCGCCAGCAGCTTTGAACCTAGGGGTAATGAAAAACTGTTTTTT.

V is TRBV2 and J is TRBJ2-6; TRBD1 aligns across 7 bases. CDR1 SNHLY and CDR2 FYNNEI come from the germline V gene. This CDR3 has 19 amino acids. J was trimmed by 0 bases and V by 6 bases; bases with no gene match: 14. CDR3 coding DNA: TGTGCCAGCAGGCACCCGGGACAGAGGAAATACTCTGGGGCCAACGTCCTGACTTTC. Translation gives CASRHPGQRKYSGANVLTF.

This rearrangement joins TRBV4-3 to TRBJ1-4; 9 bases align to TRBD1. The CDR3 runs to 18 residues. V was pared by 0 bases and J by 2 bases, with 7 bases of the junction left unmatched. Germline V gene sequence: CDR1 LGHNA, CDR2 YSLEER. The CDR3, as DNA: TGCGCCAGCAGCCAAGATATAGGACAGGGGATCACTAATGAAAAACTGTTTTTT. Amino acid sequence: CASSQDIGQGITNEKLFF.